The source of this T cell receptor (beta chain) is a study of cytomegalovirus exposure and HLA in healthy donors (dated by TCRdb to 2016 to 2017). Turning to the overall study: A later analysis indicated that the 95 to 150 validation repertoires were generated on the platform also employed for the 720 or so repertoires of the first cohort. Besides the first cohort of 666 subjects, a separate validation cohort made up of 120 different subjects was used. High-throughput TCR immunosequencing, statistical association of individual TCRs with disease status, and machine learning were combined to predict cytomegalovirus infection status. The study aimed to test whether signatures of past pathogen exposure could be identified by cataloging public T cell receptors.

From its cysteine to its phenylalanine, the CDR3 spans 13 amino acids. Only the CDR3 DNA stays, 39 bases, in frame from base 1. According to the germline V gene (reference sequence), CDR1 reads SEHNR and CDR2 reads FQNEAQ. Between the V and J ends, shortened by 5 bases and 5 bases respectively, the junction contains 11 bases. The donors were included in the validation cohort of some 110 subjects, a group kept apart from the approximately 700-subject first cohort. Comments on this clone: Its antigen remains undetermined. Within one base of it there is no much larger clone, and no base qualities were kept.

Libraries were prepared through the immunoSEQ multiplex PCR assay. The authors' pipeline ran thus. A statistical classification framework was built to diagnose cytomegalovirus status from the catalog of TCR beta chain sequences. Sourced from immuneACCESS, this table was stored by TCRdb with only in-frame sequences that have V and J called. A share of the clones is absent; for the studies checked, an unresolved V gene accounts for under half, and the remainder has no known explanation. V, J and clone size reflect that table, while D and trimming were determined from the DNA. This sample gives 90,000 to 150,000 clones in total; over 75% of them show up just once. The top ten hold about 2% of the sample. Overall study results and their limits: Most TCR sequences were seen in very few donors, while some public TCRs were found in many individuals. According to the authors, the approach could potentially be generalized to other disease states and immunological phenotypes. In both the original and validation cohorts, the classifier was reported to diagnose cytomegalovirus status with high specificity and sensitivity. The validation cohort had no HLA typing available for a later analysis, so co-occurrence within that cohort was assessed over all 130 or so repertoires. In vitro tests confirmed that three of the cytomegalovirus-associated TCR beta chains recognize cytomegalovirus antigens. In a later analysis, TCRs clustered in the first cohort were found to also tend to co-occur in the 130 or so validation repertoires, with approximately 93% of cluster scores above 0. The study listed 150 to 200 TCR beta chains as associated with cytomegalovirus.

The clonotype originates from a woman in her thirties in good health and CMV-seronegative. Sequenced: PBMCs. The sequence joins TRBV7-9 to TRBJ2-3; the D segment could be TRBD2, given 6 matching bases. CDR3 protein: CASSRDSRDTQYF. The DNA sequence is TGTGCCAGCAGCAGGGACTCCCGAGATACGCAGTATTTT. Extended through the reference TRBV7-9 and TRBJ2-3 proteins, this CDR3 yields the full variable domain: DTGVSQNPRHKITKRGQNVTFRCDPISEHNRLYWYRQTLGQGPEFLTYFQNEAQLEKSRLLSDRFSAERPKGSFSTLEIQRTEQGDSAMYLCASSRDSRDTQYFGPGTRLTVL.